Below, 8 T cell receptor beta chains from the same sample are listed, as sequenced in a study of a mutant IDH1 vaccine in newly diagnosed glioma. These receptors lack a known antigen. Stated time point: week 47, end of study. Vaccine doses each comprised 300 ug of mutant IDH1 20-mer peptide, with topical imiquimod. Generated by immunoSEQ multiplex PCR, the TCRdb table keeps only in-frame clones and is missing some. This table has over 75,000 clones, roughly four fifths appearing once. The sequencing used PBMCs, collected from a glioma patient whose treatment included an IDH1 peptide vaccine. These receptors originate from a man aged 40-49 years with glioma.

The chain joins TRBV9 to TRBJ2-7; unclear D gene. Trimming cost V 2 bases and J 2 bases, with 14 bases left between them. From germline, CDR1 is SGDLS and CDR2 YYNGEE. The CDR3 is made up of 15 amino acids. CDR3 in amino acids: CASSVEDAGTYEQYF. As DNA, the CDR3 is TGTGCCAGCAGCGTCGAAGACGCAGGAACCTACGAGCAGTACTTC.

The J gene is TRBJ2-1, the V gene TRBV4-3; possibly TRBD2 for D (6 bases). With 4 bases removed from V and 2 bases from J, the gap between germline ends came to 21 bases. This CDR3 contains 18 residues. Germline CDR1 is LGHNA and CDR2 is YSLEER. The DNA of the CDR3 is TGCGCCAGCAGCCGCGCACCCCTTGCCCCGGGAGCCTACAATGAGCAGTTCTTC. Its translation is CASSRAPLAPGAYNEQFF.

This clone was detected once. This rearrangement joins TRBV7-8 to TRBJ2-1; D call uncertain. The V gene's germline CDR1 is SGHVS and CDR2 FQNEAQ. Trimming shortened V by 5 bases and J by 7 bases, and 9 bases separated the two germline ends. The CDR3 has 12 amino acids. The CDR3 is CASSQDGNEQFF. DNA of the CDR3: TGTGCCAGCAGCCAGGACGGGAATGAGCAGTTCTTC.

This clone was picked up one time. The CDR3 sequence: CASRQGAPRRGPQHF. CDR3 nucleotide sequence: TGTGCCAGCCGGCAGGGGGCGCCCCGCCGCGGGCCCCAGCATTTT. The J gene is TRBJ1-5, the V gene TRBV2; 8 nucleotides match TRBD1. Trimming cost V 8 bases and J 9 bases; bases outside gene matches: 15. CDR1 and CDR2 (germline): SNHLY, FYNNEI. The CDR3 is made up of 15 amino acids. Full variable domain (remainder filled in from reference TRBV2 and TRBJ1-5): EPEVTQTPSHQVTQMGQEVILRCVPISNHLYFYWYRQILGQKVEFLVSFYNNEISEKSEIFDDQFSVERPDGSNFTLKIRSTKLEDSAMYFCASRQGAPRRGPQHFGDGTRLSIL.

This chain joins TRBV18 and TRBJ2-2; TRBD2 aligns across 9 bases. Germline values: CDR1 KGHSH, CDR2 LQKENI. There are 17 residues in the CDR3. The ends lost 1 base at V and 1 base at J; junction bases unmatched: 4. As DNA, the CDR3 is TGTGCCAGCTCACCACGGGCTAGCGGGGAGAACACCGGGGAGCTGTTTTTT. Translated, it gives CASSPRASGENTGELFF.

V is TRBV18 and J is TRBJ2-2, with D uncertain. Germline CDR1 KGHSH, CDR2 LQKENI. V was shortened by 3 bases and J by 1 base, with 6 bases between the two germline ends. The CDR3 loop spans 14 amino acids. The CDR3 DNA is TGTGCCAGCTCACCGGCCCAGAACACCGGGGAGCTGTTTTTT. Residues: CASSPAQNTGELFF.

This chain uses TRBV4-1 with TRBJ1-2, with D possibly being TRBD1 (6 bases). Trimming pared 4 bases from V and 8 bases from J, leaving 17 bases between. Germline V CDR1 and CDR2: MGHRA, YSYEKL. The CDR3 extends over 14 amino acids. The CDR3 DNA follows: TGCGCCAGCAGCCTGGACAGAGGATATGACGGCTACACCTTC. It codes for CASSLDRGYDGYTF.

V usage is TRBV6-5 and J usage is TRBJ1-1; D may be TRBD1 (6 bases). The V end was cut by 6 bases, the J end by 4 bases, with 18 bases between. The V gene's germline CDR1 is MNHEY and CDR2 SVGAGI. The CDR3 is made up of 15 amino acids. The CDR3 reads CASSPPGGASTEAFF. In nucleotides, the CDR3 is TGTGCCAGCAGCCCACCTGGGGGCGCAAGCACTGAAGCTTTCTTT.